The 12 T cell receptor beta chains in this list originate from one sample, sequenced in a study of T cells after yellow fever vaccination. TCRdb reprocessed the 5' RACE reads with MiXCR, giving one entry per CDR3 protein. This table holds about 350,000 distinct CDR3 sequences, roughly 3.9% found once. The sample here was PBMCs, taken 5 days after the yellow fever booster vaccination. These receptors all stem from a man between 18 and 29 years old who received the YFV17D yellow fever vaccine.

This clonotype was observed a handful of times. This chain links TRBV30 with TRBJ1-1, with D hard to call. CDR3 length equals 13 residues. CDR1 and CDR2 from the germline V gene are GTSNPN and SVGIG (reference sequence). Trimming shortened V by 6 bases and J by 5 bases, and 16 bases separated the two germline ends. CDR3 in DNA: TGTGCCTGCTTGGACTCGGAGAGGACTGAAGCTTTCTTT. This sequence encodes CACLDSERTEAFF.

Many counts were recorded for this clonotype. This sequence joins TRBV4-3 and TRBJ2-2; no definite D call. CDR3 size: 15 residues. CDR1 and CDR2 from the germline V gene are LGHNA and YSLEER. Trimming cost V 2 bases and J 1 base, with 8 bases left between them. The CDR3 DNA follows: TGCGCCAGCAGCCAATCTCCAGAGAACACCGGGGAGCTGTTTTTT. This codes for CASSQSPENTGELFF.

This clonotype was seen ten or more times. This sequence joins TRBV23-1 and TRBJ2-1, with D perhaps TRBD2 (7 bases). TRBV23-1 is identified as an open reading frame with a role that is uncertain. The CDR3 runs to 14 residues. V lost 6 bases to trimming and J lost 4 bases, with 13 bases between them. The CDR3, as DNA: TGCGCCAGCAGCGCAGGGAGGGGGTACAATGAGCAGTTCTTC. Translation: CASSAGRGYNEQFF.

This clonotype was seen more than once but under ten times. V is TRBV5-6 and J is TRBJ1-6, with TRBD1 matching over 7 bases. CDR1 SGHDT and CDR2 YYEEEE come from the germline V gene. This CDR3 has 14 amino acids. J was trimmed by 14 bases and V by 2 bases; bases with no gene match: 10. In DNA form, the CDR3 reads TGTGCCAGCAGCTTCCGGGACAGCTACTCAACCCTCCACTTT. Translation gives CASSFRDSYSTLHF.

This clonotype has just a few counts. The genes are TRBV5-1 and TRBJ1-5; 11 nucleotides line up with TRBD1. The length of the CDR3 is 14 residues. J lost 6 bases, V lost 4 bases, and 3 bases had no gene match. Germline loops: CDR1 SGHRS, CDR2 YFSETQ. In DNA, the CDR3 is TGCGCCAGCAGCCCGGGACAGGGGGTTCAGCCCCAGCATTTT. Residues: CASSPGQGVQPQHF.

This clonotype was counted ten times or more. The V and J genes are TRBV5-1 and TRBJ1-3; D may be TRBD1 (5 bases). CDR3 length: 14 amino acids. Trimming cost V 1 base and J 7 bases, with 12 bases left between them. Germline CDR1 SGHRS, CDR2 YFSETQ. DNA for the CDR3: TGCGCCAGCAGCTTGTACGGGGACGGCAACACCATATATTTT. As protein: CASSLYGDGNTIYF.

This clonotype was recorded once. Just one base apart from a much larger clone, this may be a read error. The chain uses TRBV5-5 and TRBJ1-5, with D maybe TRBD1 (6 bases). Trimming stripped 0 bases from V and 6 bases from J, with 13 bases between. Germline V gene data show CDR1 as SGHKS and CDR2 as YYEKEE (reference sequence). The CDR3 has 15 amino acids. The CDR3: CASSLVGAGVQPQHF. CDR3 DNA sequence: TGTGCCAGCAGCTTGGTGGGGGCCGGCGTTCAGCCCCAGCATTTT.

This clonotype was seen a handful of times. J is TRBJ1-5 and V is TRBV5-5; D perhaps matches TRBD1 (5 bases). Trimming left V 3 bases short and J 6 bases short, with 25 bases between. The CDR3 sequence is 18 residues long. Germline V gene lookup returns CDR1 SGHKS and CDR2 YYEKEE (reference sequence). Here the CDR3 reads CASSSRVQGINRAQPQHF. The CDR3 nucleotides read TGTGCCAGCAGCTCCCGGGTCCAGGGAATCAACCGGGCTCAGCCCCAGCATTTT. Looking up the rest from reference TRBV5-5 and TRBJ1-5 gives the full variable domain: DAGVTQSPTHLIKTRGQQVTLRCSPISGHKSVSWYQQVLGQGPQFIFQYYEKEERGRGNFPDRFSARQFPNYSSELNVNALLLGDSALYLCASSSRVQGINRAQPQHFGDGTRLSIL.

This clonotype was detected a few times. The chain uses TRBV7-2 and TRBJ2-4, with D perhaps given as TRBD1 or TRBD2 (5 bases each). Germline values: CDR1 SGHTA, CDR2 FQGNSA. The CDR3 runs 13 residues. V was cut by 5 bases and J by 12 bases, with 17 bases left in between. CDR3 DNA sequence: TGTGCCAGCAGCCCCCGTCCCAGGGACCCTCAGTACTTC. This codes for CASSPRPRDPQYF.

The CDR3: CASSSTRAGNTIYF. Here the CDR3 DNA reads TGTGCCAGCAGCTCAACTCGAGCTGGAAACACCATATATTTT. The V gene is TRBV7-9, the J gene TRBJ1-3; no clear D. The CDR3 sequence is 14 residues long. The V gene's germline CDR1 is SEHNR and CDR2 FQNEAQ (reference sequence). Trimming pared 4 bases from V and 2 bases from J, leaving 9 bases between.

CDR3 amino acids: CASSSWGTGVGYTF. The DNA of the CDR3 is TGCGCCAGCAGCTCCTGGGGGACAGGGGTTGGCTACACCTTC. This rearrangement joins TRBV5-1 to TRBJ1-2; TRBD1 matches at 10 bases. The ends lost 3 bases at V and 7 bases at J; junction bases unmatched: 6. Looked up from germline, CDR1 is SGHRS and CDR2 is YFSETQ. This CDR3 spans 14 amino acids.

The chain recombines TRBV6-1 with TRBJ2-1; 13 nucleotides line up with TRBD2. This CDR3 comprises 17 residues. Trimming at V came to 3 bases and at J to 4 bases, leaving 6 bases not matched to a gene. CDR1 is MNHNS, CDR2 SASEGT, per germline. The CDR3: CASSDPGLAGTYNEQFF. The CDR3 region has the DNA TGTGCCAGCAGTGACCCGGGACTAGCGGGGACTTACAATGAGCAGTTCTTC.